This entry concerns a single T cell receptor (beta chain). Its antigen is currently unknown. The naive CD8 subset, CD45RO-negative cells positively selected for CCR7, excluded terminally differentiated effector memory CD45RA+ cells. All donors qualified as healthy HIV-negative adults and had experienced no recent acute infections or vaccinations. This entry belongs to a study of shared clonotypes between healthy human individuals. Turning to the study itself: Plates per donor: three CD4 naive, three CD4 memory, two CD8 naive, one CD8 memory.

TCRdb's table, derived via immunoSEQ multiplex PCR, lists solely in-frame clones and lacks some. The repertoire has 800,000 or so clones, about 96% of them found once; the top ten carry about 0.22%. Study-level points and caveats: Naive subsets typically showed greater estimated richness than memory subsets. Few donors limited the genetic and exposure-history diversity represented.

This CDR3 comprises 16 residues. Looked up from germline, CDR1 is LNHDA and CDR2 is SQIVND (reference sequence). Trimming stripped 6 bases from V and 1 base from J, with 18 bases between. This clonotype was sampled from a young man in good health. V gene TRBV19 combines with J gene TRBJ2-5; either TRBD1 or TRBD2 may supply D (5 bases each). Sequenced material: naive CD8+ T cells sorted from blood. CDR3 amino acids: CASSLTGPRVQETQYF. CDR3 DNA sequence: TGTGCCAGTAGCCTCACAGGTCCGAGGGTCCAAGAGACCCAGTACTTC.